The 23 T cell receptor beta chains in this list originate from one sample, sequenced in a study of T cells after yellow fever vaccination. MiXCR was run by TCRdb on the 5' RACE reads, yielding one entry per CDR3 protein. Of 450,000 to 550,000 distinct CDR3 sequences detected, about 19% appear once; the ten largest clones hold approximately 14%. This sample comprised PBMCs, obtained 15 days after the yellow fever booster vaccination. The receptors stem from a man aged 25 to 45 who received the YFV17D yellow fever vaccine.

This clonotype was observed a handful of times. The CDR3 sequence is CASSQGAGTRGDTQYF. The CDR3 region has the DNA TGCGCCAGCAGCCAAGGTGCCGGGACAAGGGGAGATACGCAGTATTTT. The rearrangement links TRBV4-3 to TRBJ2-3, with TRBD1 as a possible D gene (6 bases). The CDR3 is made up of 16 amino acids. Trimming removed 1 base at V and 5 bases at J, with 16 bases between. CDR1 is LGHNA, CDR2 YSLEER, per germline.

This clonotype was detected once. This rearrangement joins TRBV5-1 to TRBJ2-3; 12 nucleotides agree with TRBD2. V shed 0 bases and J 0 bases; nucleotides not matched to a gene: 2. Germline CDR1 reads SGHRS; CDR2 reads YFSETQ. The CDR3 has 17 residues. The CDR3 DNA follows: TGCGCCAGCAGCTTGGGGACTAGCGGGGTGAGCACAGATACGCAGTATTTT. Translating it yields CASSLGTSGVSTDTQYF.

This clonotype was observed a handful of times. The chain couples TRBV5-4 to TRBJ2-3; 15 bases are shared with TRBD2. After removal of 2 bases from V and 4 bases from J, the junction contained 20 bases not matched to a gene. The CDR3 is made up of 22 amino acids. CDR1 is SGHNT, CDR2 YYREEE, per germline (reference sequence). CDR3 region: CASSFGRYDPGLAGGAADTQYF. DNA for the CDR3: TGTGCCAGCAGCTTTGGCCGCTATGATCCGGGACTAGCGGGAGGTGCGGCAGATACGCAGTATTTT.

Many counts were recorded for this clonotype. CDR3 loop: CASSLFSGGNTGELFF. The CDR3, as DNA: TGTGCCAGCAGCTTATTCAGCGGGGGGAACACCGGGGAGCTGTTTTTT. The chain is built from TRBV6-5 and TRBJ2-2, with TRBD2 matching over 8 bases. Trimming cost V 6 bases and J 1 base; bases outside gene matches: 7. The CDR3 is made up of 16 amino acids. CDR1 is MNHEY and CDR2 is SVGAGI in the germline V gene.

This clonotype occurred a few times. The CDR3 here is CASSLELRPRASGNTIYF. CDR3 DNA: TGTGCCAGCAGCTTGGAGTTGCGGCCACGGGCCTCTGGAAACACCATATATTTT. The chain couples TRBV5-5 to TRBJ1-3, with D unresolved. Germline V lookup: CDR1 SGHKS, CDR2 YYEKEE (reference sequence). The length of the CDR3 is 18 residues. V was clipped by 0 bases and J by 0 bases, with 16 bases between them.

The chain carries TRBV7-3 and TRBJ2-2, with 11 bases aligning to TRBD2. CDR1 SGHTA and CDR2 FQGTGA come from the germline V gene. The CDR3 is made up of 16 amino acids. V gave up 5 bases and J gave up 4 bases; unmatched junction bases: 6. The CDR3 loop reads CASSPSTSGSTGELFF. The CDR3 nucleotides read TGTGCCAGCAGCCCCAGCACTAGCGGGAGCACCGGGGAGCTGTTTTTT.

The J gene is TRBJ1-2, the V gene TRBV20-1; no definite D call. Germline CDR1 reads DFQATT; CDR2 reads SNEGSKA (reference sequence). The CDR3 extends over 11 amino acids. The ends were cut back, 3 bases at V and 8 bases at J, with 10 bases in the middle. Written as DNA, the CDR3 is TGCAGTGCTAGGCGTTTGGGGGGCTACACCTTC. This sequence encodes CSARRLGGYTF.

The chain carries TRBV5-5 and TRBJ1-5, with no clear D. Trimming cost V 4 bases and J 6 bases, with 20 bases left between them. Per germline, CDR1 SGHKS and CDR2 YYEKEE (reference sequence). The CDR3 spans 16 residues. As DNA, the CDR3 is TGTGCCAGCAGCCGGACGGGCCGGGGATGGGGTCAGCCCCAGCATTTT. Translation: CASSRTGRGWGQPQHF.

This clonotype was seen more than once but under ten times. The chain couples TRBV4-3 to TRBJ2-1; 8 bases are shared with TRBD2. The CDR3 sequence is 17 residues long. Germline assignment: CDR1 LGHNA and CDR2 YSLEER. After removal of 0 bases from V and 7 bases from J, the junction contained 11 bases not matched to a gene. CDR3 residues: CASSQEVIGSGKNEQFF. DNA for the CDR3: TGCGCCAGCAGCCAAGAAGTGATTGGTAGCGGGAAAAATGAGCAGTTCTTC.

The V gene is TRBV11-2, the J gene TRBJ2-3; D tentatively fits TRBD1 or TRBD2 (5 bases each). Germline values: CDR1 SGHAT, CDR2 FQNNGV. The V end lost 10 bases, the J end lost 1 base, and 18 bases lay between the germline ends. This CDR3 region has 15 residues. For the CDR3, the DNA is TGTGCCACTGCGAGCGGACAAAGCGGCACAGATACGCAGTATTTT. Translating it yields CATASGQSGTDTQYF.

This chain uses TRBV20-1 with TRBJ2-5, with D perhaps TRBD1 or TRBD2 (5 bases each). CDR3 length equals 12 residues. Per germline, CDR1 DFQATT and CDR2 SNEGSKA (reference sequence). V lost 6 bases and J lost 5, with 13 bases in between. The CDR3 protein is CSADLWGETQYF. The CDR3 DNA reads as TGCAGTGCCGACCTATGGGGGGAGACCCAGTACTTC.

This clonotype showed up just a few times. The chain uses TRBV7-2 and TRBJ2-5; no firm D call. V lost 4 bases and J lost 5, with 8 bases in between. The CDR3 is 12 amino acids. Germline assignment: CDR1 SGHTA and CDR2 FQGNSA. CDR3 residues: CASSYMRETQYF. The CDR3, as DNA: TGTGCCAGCAGCTACATGCGGGAGACCCAGTACTTC.

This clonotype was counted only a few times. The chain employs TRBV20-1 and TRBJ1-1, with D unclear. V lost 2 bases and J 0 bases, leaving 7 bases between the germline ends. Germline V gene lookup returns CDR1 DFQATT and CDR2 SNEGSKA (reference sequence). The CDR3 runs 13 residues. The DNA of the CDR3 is TGCAGTGCTAGAACCGACCTGAACACTGAAGCTTTCTTT. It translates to CSARTDLNTEAFF.

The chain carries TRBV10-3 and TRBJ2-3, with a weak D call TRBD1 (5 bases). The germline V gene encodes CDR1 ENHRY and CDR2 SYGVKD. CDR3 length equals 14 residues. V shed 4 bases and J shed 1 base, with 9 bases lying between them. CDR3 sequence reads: CAISGGSRTDTQYF. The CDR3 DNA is TGTGCCATCAGTGGGGGCAGCCGCACAGATACGCAGTATTTT.

CDR3 amino acids: CASSDQGNTGELFF. Here the CDR3 DNA reads TGTGCCAGCAGTGACCAGGGGAACACCGGGGAGCTGTTTTTT. The V call is TRBV6-4, the J call TRBJ2-2; tentatively, D is TRBD1 (5 bases). The CDR3 sequence is 14 residues long. Germline CDR1 reads MRHNA; CDR2 reads SNTAGT. Trimming pared 2 bases from V and 1 base from J, leaving 5 bases between.

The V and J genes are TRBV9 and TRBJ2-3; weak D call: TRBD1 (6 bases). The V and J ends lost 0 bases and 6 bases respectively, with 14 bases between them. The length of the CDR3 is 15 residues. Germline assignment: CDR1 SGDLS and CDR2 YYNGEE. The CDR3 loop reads CASSVGGRDTDTQYF. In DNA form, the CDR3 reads TGTGCCAGCAGCGTAGGGGGCCGGGACACCGATACGCAGTATTTT.

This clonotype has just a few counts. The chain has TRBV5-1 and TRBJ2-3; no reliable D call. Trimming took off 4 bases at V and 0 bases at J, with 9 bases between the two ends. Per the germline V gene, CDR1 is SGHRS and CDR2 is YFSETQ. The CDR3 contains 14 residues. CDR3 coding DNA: TGCGCCAGCAGCACGCCTTCTAGCACAGATACGCAGTATTTT. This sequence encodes CASSTPSSTDTQYF.

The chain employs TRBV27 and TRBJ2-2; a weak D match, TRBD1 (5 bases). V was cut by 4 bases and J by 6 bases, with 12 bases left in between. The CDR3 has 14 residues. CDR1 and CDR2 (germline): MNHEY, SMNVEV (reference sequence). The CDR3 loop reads CASSSGRAAGELFF. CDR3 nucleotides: TGTGCCAGCAGTTCAGGGCGAGCCGCCGGGGAGCTGTTTTTT.

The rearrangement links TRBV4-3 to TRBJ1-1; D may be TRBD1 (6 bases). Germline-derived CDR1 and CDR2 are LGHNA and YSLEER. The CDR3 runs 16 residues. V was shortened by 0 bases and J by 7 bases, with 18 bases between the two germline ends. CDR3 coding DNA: TGCGCCAGCAGCCAAGACTCGGCAGGGGCAGGGGTTGAAGCTTTCTTT. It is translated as CASSQDSAGAGVEAFF.

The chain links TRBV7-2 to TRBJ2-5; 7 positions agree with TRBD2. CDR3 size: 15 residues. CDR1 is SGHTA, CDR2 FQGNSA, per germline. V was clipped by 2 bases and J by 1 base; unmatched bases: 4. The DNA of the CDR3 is TGTGCCAGCAGCTTAAATCTAGCGGTCCAAGAGACCCAGTACTTC. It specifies CASSLNLAVQETQYF.

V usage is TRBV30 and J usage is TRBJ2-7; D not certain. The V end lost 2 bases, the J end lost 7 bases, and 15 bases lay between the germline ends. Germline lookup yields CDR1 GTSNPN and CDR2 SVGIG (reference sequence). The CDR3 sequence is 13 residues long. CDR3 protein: CAWSIRTLGEQYF. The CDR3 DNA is TGTGCCTGGAGTATAAGGACCCTGGGGGAGCAGTACTTC.

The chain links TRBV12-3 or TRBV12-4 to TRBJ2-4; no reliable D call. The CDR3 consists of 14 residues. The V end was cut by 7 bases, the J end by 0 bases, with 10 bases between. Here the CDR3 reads CASTQRPAKNIQYF. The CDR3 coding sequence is TGTGCCAGCACCCAGAGACCAGCCAAAAACATTCAGTACTTC.

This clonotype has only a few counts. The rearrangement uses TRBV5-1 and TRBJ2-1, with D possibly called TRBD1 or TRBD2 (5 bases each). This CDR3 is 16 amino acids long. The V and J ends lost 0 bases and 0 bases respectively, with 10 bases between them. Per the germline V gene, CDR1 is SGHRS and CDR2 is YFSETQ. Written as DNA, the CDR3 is TGCGCCAGCAGCTTGGACGGGGCGAGCTCCTACAATGAGCAGTTCTTC. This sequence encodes CASSLDGASSYNEQFF.